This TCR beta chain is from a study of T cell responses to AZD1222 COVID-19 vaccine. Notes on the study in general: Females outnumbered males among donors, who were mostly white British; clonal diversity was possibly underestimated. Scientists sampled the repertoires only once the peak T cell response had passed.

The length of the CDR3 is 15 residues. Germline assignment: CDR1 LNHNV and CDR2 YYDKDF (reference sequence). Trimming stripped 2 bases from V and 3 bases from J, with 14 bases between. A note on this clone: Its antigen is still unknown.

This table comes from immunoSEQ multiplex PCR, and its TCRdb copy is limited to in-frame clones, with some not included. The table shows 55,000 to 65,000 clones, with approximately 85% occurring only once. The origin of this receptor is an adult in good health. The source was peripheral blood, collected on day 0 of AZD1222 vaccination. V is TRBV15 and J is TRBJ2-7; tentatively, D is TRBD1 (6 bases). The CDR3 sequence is CATSRTYREIYEQYF. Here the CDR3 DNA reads TGTGCCACCAGCAGAACATACAGGGAAATCTACGAGCAGTACTTC.